Shown below are 18 T cell receptor beta chains from a single sample sequenced in a study of T cell responses to AZD1222 COVID-19 vaccine. The method was immunoSEQ multiplex PCR; TCRdb's version includes in-frame clones alone and lacks a portion of them. The sample yields over 65,000 clones, roughly 94% seen once. The input for sequencing was peripheral blood, taken on day 0 of MenACWY control vaccination. The receptors were gathered from an adult in good health.

The chain has TRBV28 and TRBJ1-1; D uncertain. The CDR3 spans 14 residues. V shed 4 bases and J shed 3 bases, with 12 bases lying between them. Germline CDR1 and CDR2: MDHEN and SYDVKM. Here the CDR3 reads CASSSTPSDTEAFF. The CDR3 coding sequence is TGTGCCAGCAGTTCTACTCCCTCGGACACTGAAGCTTTCTTT.

The chain recombines TRBV18 with TRBJ1-2; tentatively, D is TRBD1 (5 bases). The CDR3 loop spans 18 amino acids. The V gene's germline CDR1 is KGHSH and CDR2 LQKENI. Trimming cost V 1 base and J 6 bases, with 24 bases left between them. The CDR3 DNA is TGTGCCAGCTCACCACTGTCCGGGACTTCTCCGCTTAGGGATGGCTACACCTTC. Residues: CASSPLSGTSPLRDGYTF.

The chain recombines TRBV18 with TRBJ2-2, with 9 nucleotides matching TRBD2. The CDR3 is 16 residues long. The V and J ends lost 3 bases and 3 bases, in that order; junction bases with no gene match: 5. From germline, CDR1 is KGHSH and CDR2 LQKENI. CDR3: CASSPLAGLDTGELFF. CDR3 bases: TGTGCCAGCTCACCTCTAGCGGGATTGGACACCGGGGAGCTGTTTTTT.

The genes are TRBV10-3 and TRBJ1-2, with 8 bases matching TRBD1. This CDR3 has 16 residues. Germline-derived CDR1 and CDR2 are ENHRY and SYGVKD. Trimming at V came to 2 bases and at J to 6 bases, leaving 11 bases not matched to a gene. CDR3 in DNA: TGTGCCATCAGTGAGGGTCGACAGGGGAATTTTAATGGCTACACCTTC. Its translation is CAISEGRQGNFNGYTF.

The chain links TRBV6-1 to TRBJ1-4; possibly TRBD1 for D (5 bases). Trimming removed 4 bases from V and 4 bases from J, with 16 bases in between. The CDR3 is 16 amino acids. The germline V gene has CDR1 MNHNS and CDR2 SASEGT. CDR3 nucleotide sequence: TGTGCCAGCAGTGGGGGAAAGGGGAGCCGTAATGAAAAACTGTTTTTT. Translation gives CASSGGKGSRNEKLFF.

The chain has TRBV5-1 and TRBJ2-7; TRBD1 agrees at 8 bases. CDR1 and CDR2 (germline): SGHRS, YFSETQ. V shed 1 base and J 3 bases; nucleotides not matched to a gene: 6. The CDR3 runs to 15 residues. CDR3 amino acids: CASSLSIGQGYEQYF. The CDR3 DNA is TGCGCCAGCAGCTTGTCTATCGGACAGGGCTACGAGCAGTACTTC. Variable domain in full (rest from reference TRBV5-1 and TRBJ2-7): KAGVTQTPRYLIKTRGQQVTLSCSPISGHRSVSWYQQTPGQGLQFLFEYFSETQRNKGNFPGRFSGRQFSNSRSEMNVSTLELGDSALYLCASSLSIGQGYEQYFGPGTRLTVT.

This chain uses TRBV6-5 with TRBJ2-7; either TRBD1 or TRBD2 may supply D (5 bases each). Germline values: CDR1 MNHEY, CDR2 SVGAGI. This CDR3 contains 15 residues. Trimming removed 6 bases from V and 0 bases from J, with 15 bases in between. The DNA for the CDR3 is TGTGCCAGCAGCCGGAAATCGGGGACCTCCTACGAGCAGTACTTC. Residues: CASSRKSGTSYEQYF.

V and J are TRBV10-1 and TRBJ2-1; 10 nucleotides align to TRBD1. This CDR3 comprises 15 residues. V was clipped by 2 bases and J by 5 bases; unmatched bases: 3. Germline-derived CDR1 and CDR2 are WNHNN and SYGVQD (reference sequence). The CDR3 sequence: CASSEPGTGDNEQFF. The CDR3 DNA reads TGCGCCAGCAGTGAGCCCGGGACAGGGGACAATGAGCAGTTCTTC.

The chain carries TRBV24-1 and TRBJ2-3; D not resolved. Trimming took 5 bases from V and 3 from J, leaving 8 bases between them. This CDR3 is built from 13 residues. Germline V gene lookup returns CDR1 KGHDR and CDR2 SFDVKD. The CDR3 nucleotides read TGTGCCACCAGTGTGTTCGGGACAGATACGCAGTATTTT. The encoded protein is CATSVFGTDTQYF.

The chain joins TRBV5-1 to TRBJ2-3, with D perhaps TRBD1 (7 bases). Trimming removed 4 bases at V and 5 bases at J, with 14 bases between. Per germline, CDR1 SGHRS and CDR2 YFSETQ. This CDR3 contains 14 residues. The CDR3 bases are TGCGCCAGCAGCACTTCAGGGGGAGGAGATACGCAGTATTTT. Amino acid sequence: CASSTSGGGDTQYF.

The J gene is TRBJ2-3, the V gene TRBV18; the match to TRBD1 covers 8 bases. The CDR3 has 19 residues. Germline assignment: CDR1 KGHSH and CDR2 LQKENI. The V segment lost 4 bases and the J segment 3 bases; nucleotides outside the gene matches: 18. CDR3 protein: CASSLSNPHGGQGTDTQYF. The CDR3 region has the DNA TGTGCCAGCTCACTAAGTAATCCCCATGGAGGACAGGGAACAGATACGCAGTATTTT.

The V and J genes are TRBV7-8 and TRBJ1-2, with 7 bases that match TRBD1. V was clipped by 6 bases and J by 7 bases; unmatched bases: 5. The germline V gene has CDR1 SGHVS and CDR2 FQNEAQ. The CDR3 runs to 12 residues. CDR3 DNA sequence: TGTGCCAGCAGTTCCGGGACAGTTGGCTACACCTTC. Translated: CASSSGTVGYTF.

The chain links TRBV28 to TRBJ1-4, with no clear D. Germline-derived CDR1 and CDR2 are MDHEN and SYDVKM. Trimming took 5 bases from V and 2 from J, leaving 9 bases between them. There are 14 residues in the CDR3. Written as DNA, the CDR3 is TGTGCCAGCAGTGGGGTCCCCACTAATGAAAAACTGTTTTTT. The encoded protein is CASSGVPTNEKLFF.

The rearrangement joins TRBV27 to TRBJ2-7, with D possibly being TRBD1 or TRBD2 (5 bases each). The CDR3 has 14 residues. The V gene lost 3 bases and the J gene lost 6 bases, with 15 bases spanning the gap. Germline assignment: CDR1 MNHEY and CDR2 SMNVEV (reference sequence). The CDR3 protein is CASSLQGRESEQYF. CDR3 sequence (DNA): TGTGCCAGCAGTTTGCAGGGACGGGAAAGCGAGCAGTACTTC.

The rearrangement links TRBV15 to TRBJ2-7; D is unresolved. From germline, CDR1 is LNHNV and CDR2 YYDKDF (reference sequence). V was pared by 3 bases and J by 8 bases, with 14 bases between. The CDR3 sequence is 13 residues long. CDR3 in amino acids: CATSRVLASQQYF. CDR3 sequence (DNA): TGTGCCACCAGCAGGGTGCTGGCGAGCCAGCAGTACTTC. Looking up the rest from reference TRBV15 and TRBJ2-7 gives the full variable domain: DAMVIQNPRYQVTQFGKPVTLSCSQTLNHNVMYWYQQKSSQAPKLLFHYYDKDFNNEADTPDNFQSRRPNTSFCFLDIRSPGLGDTAMYLCATSRVLASQQYFGPGTRLTVT.

The V and J genes are TRBV5-1 and TRBJ2-3; D could derive from TRBD1 or TRBD2 (5 bases each). Germline V gives CDR1 SGHRS, CDR2 YFSETQ. CDR3 length: 15 amino acids. Trimming cost V 6 bases and J 0 bases, with 14 bases left between them. The CDR3 region has the DNA TGCGCCAGCACGGCAGGGACCTCTAGCACAGATACGCAGTATTTT. This encodes CASTAGTSSTDTQYF.

This chain joins TRBV6-5 and TRBJ2-1; D is unresolved. Trimming took 10 bases from V and 3 from J, leaving 16 bases between them. CDR3 length: 14 residues. Germline CDR1 is MNHEY and CDR2 is SVGAGI. The DNA for the CDR3 is TGTGCCACCTCGACGGGTGGAAACTACAATGAGCAGTTCTTC. Translated, it gives CATSTGGNYNEQFF.

V gene TRBV5-1 combines with J gene TRBJ1-1, with 7 bases fitting TRBD1. V was clipped by 3 bases and J by 2 bases; unmatched bases: 10. CDR1 is SGHRS, CDR2 YFSETQ, per germline. There are 16 residues in the CDR3. DNA for the CDR3: TGCGCCAGCAGCTCGACAGGGTTATGGGGTAACACTGAAGCTTTCTTT. Amino acids: CASSSTGLWGNTEAFF.